This is a list of T cell receptor beta chains from one sample in a study of OX40 agonist ivuxolimab in advanced cancers. TCRdb's copy holds only in-frame clones and misses some; the assay was immunoSEQ multiplex PCR. The data show just over 20,000 clones, 70% to 90% seen once. The sequences come from CD4+ or CD8+ T cells sorted from blood, collected in a trial of the OX40 agonist ivuxolimab. The receptors come from an adult with an advanced solid tumor such as melanoma, head and neck, liver or kidney cancer. Both conserved end residues are part of each CDR3.

V	J	CDR3
TRBV5-1	TRBJ2-6	CASGAPRFTKSGQRPDF
TRBV10-1	TRBJ1-1	CASSESREDTEAFF
TRBV4-1	TRBJ2-1	CASSLLAGGRDEQFF
TRBV20-1	TRBJ1-2	CSATDGYGYTF
TRBV27	TRBJ1-5	CASSYGTAVNQPQHF
TRBV4-3	TRBJ2-6	CASSHNQIAGANVLTF
TRBV7-9	TRBJ2-7	CASSLGTYEQYF
TRBV29-1	TRBJ1-1	CSVDDRANTEAFF
TRBV19	TRBJ1-1	CASTHHLVRDTEAFF